This T cell receptor beta chain comes out of a study of T cell responses to AZD1222 COVID-19 vaccine. Whole-study context: Pooled samples include second doses given at about 4 or 12 weeks. Findings of the study overall: Repertoire samples came only from after the peak T cell response. Baseline seropositives among AZD1222 recipients totaled only six or seven.

V dropped 6 bases and J dropped 2 bases, with 2 bases sitting between them. CDR1 and CDR2 (germline): MNHEY, SMNVEV (reference sequence). This CDR3 is 12 amino acids long. Clones were sequenced by immunoSEQ multiplex PCR, and TCRdb holds only the in-frame ones, with some missing. The sample contains about 150,000 clones, 90% of which appear only once. A note on this clone: Its target is not known.

V and J are TRBV27 and TRBJ2-6; D is unclear. The receptor comes from an adult in good health. The material was peripheral blood, obtained on day 0 of AZD1222 vaccination. As DNA, the CDR3 is TGTGCCAGCAGCCCTGGGGCCAACGTCCTGACTTTC. Translating it yields CASSPGANVLTF. Complete variable domain (other parts from reference TRBV27 and TRBJ2-6): EAQVTQNPRYLITVTGKKLTVTCSQNMNHEYMSWYRQDPGLGLRQIYYSMNVEVTDKGDVPEGYKVSRKEKRNFPLILESPSPNQTSLYFCASSPGANVLTFGAGSRLTVL.